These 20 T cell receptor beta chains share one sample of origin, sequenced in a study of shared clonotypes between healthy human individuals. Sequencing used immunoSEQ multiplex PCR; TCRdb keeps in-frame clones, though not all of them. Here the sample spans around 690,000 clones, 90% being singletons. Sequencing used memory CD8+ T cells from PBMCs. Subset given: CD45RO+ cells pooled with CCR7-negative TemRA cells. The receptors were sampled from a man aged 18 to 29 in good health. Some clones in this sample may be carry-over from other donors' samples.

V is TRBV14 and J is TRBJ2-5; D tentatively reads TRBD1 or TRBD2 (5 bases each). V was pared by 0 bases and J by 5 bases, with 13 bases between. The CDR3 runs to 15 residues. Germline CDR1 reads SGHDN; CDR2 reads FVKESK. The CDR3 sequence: CASSQDWGKAETQYF. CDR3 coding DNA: TGTGCCAGCAGCCAAGACTGGGGGAAGGCGGAGACCCAGTACTTC.

CDR3: CASSSFGQGVPYEQYF. CDR3 sequence (DNA): TGTGCCAGCAGCTCCTTTGGACAGGGGGTCCCCTACGAGCAGTACTTC. This chain connects TRBV7-2 to TRBJ2-7; TRBD1 aligns across 10 bases. Germline-derived CDR1 and CDR2 are SGHTA and FQGNSA. V lost 4 bases, J lost 2 bases, and 8 bases stayed unmatched. CDR3 size: 16 residues.

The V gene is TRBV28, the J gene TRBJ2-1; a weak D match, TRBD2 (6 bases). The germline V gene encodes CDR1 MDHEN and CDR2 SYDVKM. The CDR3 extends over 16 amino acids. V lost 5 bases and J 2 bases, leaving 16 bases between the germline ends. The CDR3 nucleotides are TGTGCCAGCAGTCCCCCGCGCGGGGTCCCCTACAATGAGCAGTTCTTC. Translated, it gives CASSPPRGVPYNEQFF.

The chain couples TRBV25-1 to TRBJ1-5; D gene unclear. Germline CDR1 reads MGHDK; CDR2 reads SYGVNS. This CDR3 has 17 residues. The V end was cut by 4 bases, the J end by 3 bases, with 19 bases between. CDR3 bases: TGTGCCAGCAGTGGCACTTTGGAGGGCTTGTACAATCAGCCCCAGCATTTT. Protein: CASSGTLEGLYNQPQHF.

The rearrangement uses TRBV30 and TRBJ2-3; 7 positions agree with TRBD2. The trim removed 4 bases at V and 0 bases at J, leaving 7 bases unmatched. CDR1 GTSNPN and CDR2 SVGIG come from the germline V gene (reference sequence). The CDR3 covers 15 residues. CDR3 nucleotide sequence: TGTGCCTGGACCTGGGGAGGGTCCAGCACAGATACGCAGTATTTT. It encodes CAWTWGGSSTDTQYF.

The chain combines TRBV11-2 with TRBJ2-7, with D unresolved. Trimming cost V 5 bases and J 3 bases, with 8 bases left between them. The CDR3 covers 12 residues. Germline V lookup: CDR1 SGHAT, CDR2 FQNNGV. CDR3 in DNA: TGTGCCAGCAGCGTAACTGGCTACGAGCAGTACTTC. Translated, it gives CASSVTGYEQYF.

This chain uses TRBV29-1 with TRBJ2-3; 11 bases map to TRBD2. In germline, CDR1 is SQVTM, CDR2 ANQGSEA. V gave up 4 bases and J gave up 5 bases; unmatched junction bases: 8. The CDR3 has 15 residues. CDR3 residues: CSVGNLAGGIDTQYF. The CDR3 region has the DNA TGCAGCGTTGGAAATCTAGCGGGAGGTATAGATACGCAGTATTTT.

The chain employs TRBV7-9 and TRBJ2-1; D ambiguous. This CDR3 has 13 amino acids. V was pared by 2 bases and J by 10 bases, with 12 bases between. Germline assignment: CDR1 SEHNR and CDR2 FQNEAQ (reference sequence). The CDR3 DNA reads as TGTGCCAGCAGCTTATCGGGTACAAGGGAGCAGTTCTTC. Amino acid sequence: CASSLSGTREQFF.

The CDR3 nucleotides are TGTGCCAGCAGCTTTCGTTATTACGAGCAGTACTTC. The encoded protein is CASSFRYYEQYF. This chain uses TRBV11-2 with TRBJ2-7; no firm D call. V was pared by 3 bases and J by 4 bases, with 7 bases between. This CDR3 spans 12 amino acids. CDR1 and CDR2 (germline): SGHAT, FQNNGV.

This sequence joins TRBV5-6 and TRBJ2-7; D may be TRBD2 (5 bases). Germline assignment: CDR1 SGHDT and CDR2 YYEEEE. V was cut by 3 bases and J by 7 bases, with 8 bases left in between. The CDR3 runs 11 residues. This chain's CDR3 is CASSSTGEQYF. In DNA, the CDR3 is TGTGCCAGCAGCTCAACGGGGGAGCAGTACTTC.

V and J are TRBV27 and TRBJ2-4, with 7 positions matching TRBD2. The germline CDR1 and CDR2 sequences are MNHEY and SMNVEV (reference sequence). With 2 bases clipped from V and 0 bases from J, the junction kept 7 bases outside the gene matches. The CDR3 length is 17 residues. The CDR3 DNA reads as TGTGCCAGCAGTTTAGCCAAGCGGGACTTAGCCAAAAACATTCAGTACTTC. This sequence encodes CASSLAKRDLAKNIQYF.

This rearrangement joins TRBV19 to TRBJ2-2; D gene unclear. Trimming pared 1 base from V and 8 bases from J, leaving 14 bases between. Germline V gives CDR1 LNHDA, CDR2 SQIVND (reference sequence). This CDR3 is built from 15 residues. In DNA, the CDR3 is TGTGCCAGTAGTATAGGAGGCCAAATTGGGGGGGAGCTGTTTTTT. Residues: CASSIGGQIGGELFF.

In DNA form, the CDR3 reads TGTGCCAGCAGCCATTACGACGGAGGGACCTACGAGCAGTACTTC. It encodes CASSHYDGGTYEQYF. The chain carries TRBV27 and TRBJ2-7; a weak D match, TRBD2 (6 bases). Trimming pared 6 bases from V and 2 bases from J, leaving 17 bases between. CDR1 is MNHEY, CDR2 SMNVEV, per germline (reference sequence). CDR3 size: 15 residues.

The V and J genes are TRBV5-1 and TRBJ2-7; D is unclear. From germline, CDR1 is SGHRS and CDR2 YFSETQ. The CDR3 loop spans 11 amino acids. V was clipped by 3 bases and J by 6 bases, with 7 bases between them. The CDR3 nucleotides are TGCGCCAGCAGCTACCTCGGCGAGCAGTACTTC. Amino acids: CASSYLGEQYF.

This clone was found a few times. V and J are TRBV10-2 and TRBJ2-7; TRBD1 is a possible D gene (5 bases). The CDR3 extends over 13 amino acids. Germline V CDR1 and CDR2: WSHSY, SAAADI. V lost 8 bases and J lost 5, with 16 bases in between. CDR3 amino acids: CASSLRPRDEQYF. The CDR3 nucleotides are TGCGCCAGCTCCCTAAGGCCCAGGGACGAGCAGTACTTC.

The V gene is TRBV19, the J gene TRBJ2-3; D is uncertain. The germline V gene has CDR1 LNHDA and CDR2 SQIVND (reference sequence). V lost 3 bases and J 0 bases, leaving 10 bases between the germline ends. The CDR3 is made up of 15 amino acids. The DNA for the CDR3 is TGTGCCAGTAGTATGAACCCCAGGAGCACAGATACGCAGTATTTT. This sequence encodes CASSMNPRSTDTQYF.

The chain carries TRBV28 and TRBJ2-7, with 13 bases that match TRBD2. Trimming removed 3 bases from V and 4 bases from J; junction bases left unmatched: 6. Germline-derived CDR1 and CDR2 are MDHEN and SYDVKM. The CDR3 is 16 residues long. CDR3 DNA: TGTGCCAGCAGTTTGGGGACTAGCGGGATCGGTTACGAGCAGTACTTC. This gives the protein CASSLGTSGIGYEQYF.

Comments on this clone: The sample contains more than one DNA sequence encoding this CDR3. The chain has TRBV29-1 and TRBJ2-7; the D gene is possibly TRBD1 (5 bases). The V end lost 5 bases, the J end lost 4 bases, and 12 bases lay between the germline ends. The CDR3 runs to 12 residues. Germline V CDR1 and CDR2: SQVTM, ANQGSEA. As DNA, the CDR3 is TGCAGCGTTAGGCAGGGCCCGTACGAGCAGTACTTC. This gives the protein CSVRQGPYEQYF.

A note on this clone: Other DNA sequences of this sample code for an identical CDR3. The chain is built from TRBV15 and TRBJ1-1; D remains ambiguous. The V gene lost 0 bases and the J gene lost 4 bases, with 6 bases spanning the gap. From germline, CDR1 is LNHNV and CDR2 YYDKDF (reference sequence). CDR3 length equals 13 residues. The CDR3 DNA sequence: TGTGCCACCAGCAGAGATCGGGTCACTGAAGCTTTCTTT. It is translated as CATSRDRVTEAFF. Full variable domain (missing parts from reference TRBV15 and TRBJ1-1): DAMVIQNPRYQVTQFGKPVTLSCSQTLNHNVMYWYQQKSSQAPKLLFHYYDKDFNNEADTPDNFQSRRPNTSFCFLDIRSPGLGDTAMYLCATSRDRVTEAFFGQGTRLTVV.

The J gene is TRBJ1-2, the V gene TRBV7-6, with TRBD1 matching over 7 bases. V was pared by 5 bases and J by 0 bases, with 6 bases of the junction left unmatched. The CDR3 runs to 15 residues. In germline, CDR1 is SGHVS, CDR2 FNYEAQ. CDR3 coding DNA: TGTGCCAGCAGCGGCGGGACAGATTCTAACTATGGCTACACCTTC. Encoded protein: CASSGGTDSNYGYTF. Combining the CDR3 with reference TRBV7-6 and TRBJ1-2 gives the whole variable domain GAGVSQSPRYKVTKRGQDVALRCDPISGHVSLYWYRQALGQGPEFLTYFNYEAQQDKSGLPNDRFSAERPEGSISTLTIQRTEQRDSAMYRCASSGGTDSNYGYTFGSGTRLTVV.